The rows below give T cell receptor beta chains drawn from one sample of a study of cytomegalovirus exposure and HLA in healthy donors. Libraries were prepared by immunoSEQ multiplex PCR; TCRdb keeps only in-frame clonotypes and omits some of them. Among 150,000 to 200,000 clones, under 70% were seen once, and the ten largest hold 10%. Sequenced sample: PBMCs. The receptors derive from a man younger than 40 in good health and CMV-seropositive. CDR3s include the opening cysteine and the closing phenylalanine or tryptophan. Fields, in order: D gene, clone size, J gene, V gene, CDR3 DNA, CDR3 protein. The D gene is left open where the match is weak. Clone size is given for some rows only: seen once, a few or many times, or a class if the clone is expanded.

-,-,TRBJ1-2,TRBV28,TGTGCCAGCGTAGGGGGATGGGTTAATGGCTACACCTTC,CASVGGWVNGYTF
-,-,TRBJ2-2,TRBV7-9,TGTTCCAGCAGCGCCGGACAGTTCACCGGGGAGCTGTTTTTT,CSSSAGQFTGELFF
-,-,TRBJ2-7,TRBV30,TGTGCCTGGAGTGTATCCAGCTACGAGCAGTACTTC,CAWSVSSYEQYF
-,-,TRBJ2-1,TRBV5-4,TGTGCCAGCAGCTTGGGGGCTCCCACCTACAATGAGCAGTTCTTC,CASSLGAPTYNEQFF
-,once,TRBJ2-5,TRBV5-4,TGTGCCAGCAGCCGAAACCGCCCGGACAGCCGCCCCCAAGAGACCCAGTACTTC,CASSRNRPDSRPQETQYF
-,-,TRBJ2-2,TRBV19,TGTGCCAGTAGACTCCAGGGTCCCAACACCGGGGAGCTGTTTTTT,CASRLQGPNTGELFF
TRBD1,-,TRBJ1-2,TRBV2,TGTGCCAGCAGTCAGGGGGGTGGCTACACCTTC,CASSQGGGYTF
TRBD1,-,TRBJ2-7,TRBV7-2,TGTGCCAGCAGCTACGGGGGACAGGGCACCTACGAGCAGTACTTC,CASSYGGQGTYEQYF
TRBD1,-,TRBJ1-5,TRBV28,TGTGCCAGCAGTTCGACAGGGTTTAATCAGCCCCAGCATTTT,CASSSTGFNQPQHF
-,few,TRBJ2-5,TRBV11-2,TGTGCCAGCAGCTCACTCCTTGAGACCCAGTACTTC,CASSSLLETQYF
-,-,TRBJ1-1,TRBV6-5,TGTGCCAGCAGTTCAGGAACGGCCGAAGAAGCTTTCTTT,CASSSGTAEEAFF
-,-,TRBJ1-2,TRBV5-6,TGTGCCACCAACTCACACGGGTTTGACTATGGCTACACCTTC,CATNSHGFDYGYTF
-,-,TRBJ1-1,TRBV6-1,TGTGCCAGCAGTGATTCGGCCGGGATAGCTTTCTTT,CASSDSAGIAFF
-,-,TRBJ2-3,TRBV6-1,TGTGCCAGCAGCCCCCAGACAGTCATAACAGATACGCAGTATTTT,CASSPQTVITDTQYF
-,-,TRBJ2-3,TRBV5-4,TGTGCCAGCAGCTCGACTAGTTCTCGCACAGATACGCAGTATTTT,CASSSTSSRTDTQYF
-,-,TRBJ2-7,TRBV7-9,TGTTCCAGCAGCTCACAGACAGGCACCTACGAGCAGTACTTC,CSSSSQTGTYEQYF
TRBD2,few,TRBJ2-5,TRBV6-5,TGTGCCACTCAACGGGGGGGGAGCCAAGAGACCCAGTACTTC,CATQRGGSQETQYF
-,-,TRBJ2-1,TRBV2,TGTGCCAGCAATGGAGTCCCCCAAACACAGGCCTACAATGAGCAGTTCTTC,CASNGVPQTQAYNEQFF
-,-,TRBJ2-1,TRBV5-1,TGCGCCAGCAGCTCTGACAATGAGCAGTTCTTC,CASSSDNEQFF
TRBD1,many,TRBJ1-1,TRBV6-1,TGTGCCAGCAGTGACGGGACAGGGGTGGCTGAAGCTTTCTTT,CASSDGTGVAEAFF
-,-,TRBJ1-3,TRBV28,TGTGCCAGCAGCTCCGGGTTATACACCATATATTTT,CASSSGLYTIYF
TRBD2,once,TRBJ2-3,TRBV27,TGTGCCAGCCGATCAACGCGCGGGGGGAGAACAGATACGCAGTATTTT,CASRSTRGGRTDTQYF
TRBD1,-,TRBJ1-1,TRBV7-9,TGTGCCAGCAGCTTAGCCGGACAGGGGTACACTGAAGCTTTCTTT,CASSLAGQGYTEAFF
-,few,TRBJ2-5,TRBV6-5,TGTGCCAGCTCTATTGGTCAGGGAGGAGAGACCCAGTACTTC,CASSIGQGGETQYF
TRBD1,-,TRBJ1-2,TRBV30,TGTGCCTGGGACCCGGGACAGGAGGGAAATGCGCTAGGCTACACCTTC,CAWDPGQEGNALGYTF
-,few,TRBJ2-2,TRBV2,TGTGCCCCTTCCTCGGAGGGCCCCACCGGGGAGCTGTTTTTT,CAPSSEGPTGELFF
TRBD2,few,TRBJ2-3,TRBV7-2,TGTGCCAGCAGCTTAGGAGCGGGACCAGATACGCAGTATTTT,CASSLGAGPDTQYF
TRBD1,few,TRBJ2-1,TRBV18,TGTGCCAGCTCACCAACGACGGGACAGCGAGCGCGTGAGCAGTTCTTC,CASSPTTGQRAREQFF
-,-,TRBJ2-3,TRBV4-1,TGCGCCAGCAGCCAACGGGGGGCGGAGGATAAAAACACAGATACGCAGTATTTT,CASSQRGAEDKNTDTQYF
TRBD2,-,TRBJ2-7,TRBV30,TGTGCCTGGCGACACAGCGGGGGATCCTACGGGCAGTACTTC,CAWRHSGGSYGQYF
TRBD1,-,TRBJ1-5,TRBV10-2,TGCGCCAGCAGTGAAGGGGGCAGGCAGCCCCAGCATTTT,CASSEGGRQPQHF
TRBD1,few,TRBJ2-2,TRBV5-1,TGCGCCAGCAGCCTCGGACAGGGAAACACCGGGGAGCTGTTTTTT,CASSLGQGNTGELFF
TRBD2,-,TRBJ2-1,TRBV2,TGTGCCAGCAGGTCCGGGACTAACCCACTCAATGAGCAGTTCTTC,CASRSGTNPLNEQFF
TRBD2,few,TRBJ2-4,TRBV6-6,TGTGCCAGCAGGGAGACTAGCGGGATAGCCAAAAACATTCAGTACTTC,CASRETSGIAKNIQYF
TRBD1,-,TRBJ1-1,TRBV11-2,TGTGCCAGCAGCTTTGTCCAGGGGGCCGGTGAAGCTTTCTTT,CASSFVQGAGEAFF
-,-,TRBJ1-1,TRBV5-6,TGTGCCAGCAGCTTGGTGGCAGGCACTTTATTAAACACTGAAGCTTTCTTT,CASSLVAGTLLNTEAFF
-,-,TRBJ2-1,TRBV5-1,TGCGCCAGCAGCTTGCTTCCTAGCGACTACAATGAGCAGTTCTTC,CASSLLPSDYNEQFF
-,-,TRBJ1-2,TRBV5-1,TGCGCCAGCAGCCAGGACAGCCATGGCTACACCTTC,CASSQDSHGYTF
TRBD1,-,TRBJ2-6,TRBV7-3,TGTGCCAGCAGCTTATCTGCAGGGGGCATTTCTGGGGCCAACGTCCTGACTTTC,CASSLSAGGISGANVLTF
-,-,TRBJ2-7,TRBV7-9,TGTTCCAGCAGCTTAGCGGAGACTCCCTCCTACGAGCAGTACTTC,CSSSLAETPSYEQYF
TRBD2,few,TRBJ2-5,TRBV7-9,TGTGCCAGCAGCTTAACAGGACTAGCATCAGAGACCCAGTACTTC,CASSLTGLASETQYF
-,few,TRBJ2-3,TRBV27,TGTGCCAGCAGTGAGGTCCCAGATACGCAGTATTTT,CASSEVPDTQYF
-,-,TRBJ1-2,TRBV6-1,TGTGCCAGCAGTACGCCCAGGGCTAACTATGGCTACACCTTC,CASSTPRANYGYTF
-,once,TRBJ2-1,TRBV7-2,TGTGCCAGCAGCTTAGGCCTTCCAGACTACAATGAGCAGTTCTTC,CASSLGLPDYNEQFF
-,-,TRBJ2-5,TRBV5-1,TGCGCCAGCGGGAAGACAGCTCAAGAGACCCAGTACTTC,CASGKTAQETQYF
-,once,TRBJ1-2,TRBV6-5,TGTGCCAGCAGTTCCCGGACTCGCCACAGCTATGGCTACACCTTC,CASSSRTRHSYGYTF
-,-,TRBJ2-7,TRBV6-1,TGTGCCAGCAGTGAAGAAGGGACTCCCTCCTACGAGCAGTACTTC,CASSEEGTPSYEQYF
-,-,TRBJ1-1,TRBV9,TGTGCCAGCAGCGTAGGGGCCAGGGGCCCGAACACTGAAGCTTTCTTT,CASSVGARGPNTEAFF
TRBD1,-,TRBJ2-2,TRBV11-2,TGTGCCAGCAGCTCGGACAGGGGCGGGGAGCTGTTTTTT,CASSSDRGGELFF
-,-,TRBJ1-1,TRBV14,TGTGCCAGCAGCCGACCAGGACTGAAAAGTGAAGCTTTCTTT,CASSRPGLKSEAFF
TRBD1,few,TRBJ2-7,TRBV7-6,TGTGCCAGCAGCTTAGAAGCAGGGGGCTTGGAGCAGTACTTC,CASSLEAGGLEQYF
-,once,TRBJ2-7,TRBV27,TGTGCCAGCGGCCCCCTCGAGCAGTACTTC,CASGPLEQYF
-,-,TRBJ1-1,TRBV7-9,TGTGCCAGCAGCTTGGGTTGGGCAAGAGAAGCTTTCTTT,CASSLGWAREAFF
-,once,TRBJ1-2,TRBV19,TGTGCCAGTACCCCCCCGACAGTCAGTGGCTATGGCTACACCTTC,CASTPPTVSGYGYTF
-,-,TRBJ2-5,TRBV7-9,TGTGCCAGCAGCCCCCTAGGGGGTCAAGAGACCCAGTACTTC,CASSPLGGQETQYF